This is a list of T cell receptor beta chains from one sample in a study of Ad26.COV2.S vaccination and SARS-CoV-2 variants. Data came from immunoSEQ multiplex PCR; TCRdb stores just in-frame clones and leaves some out. This table has about 350,000 clones, roughly 90% appearing once. The sequencing here drew on peripheral blood, taken in a trial of Ad26.COV2.S vaccine versus placebo. All receptors derive from a person aged 18 to 65 who received the Ad26.COV2.S COVID-19 vaccine or a placebo. Both conserved end residues are part of each CDR3. The D gene is left open where the match is weak. Some rows mark clone size as missing; the rest say once, few, many or name a class of expanded clone.

12,TRBJ1-5,.,.,TRBV6-6,CASRPEGGPQHF,TGTGCCAGCAGGCCTGAGGGTGGGCCCCAGCATTTT
15,TRBJ2-1,.,.,TRBV7-2,CASSLMGGGADEQFF,TGTGCCAGCAGCTTAATGGGCGGGGGCGCGGATGAGCAGTTCTTC
15,TRBJ1-5,.,.,TRBV28,CASSDPGTRNQPQHF,TGTGCCAGCAGTGACCCCGGGACGCGCAATCAGCCCCAGCATTTT
15,TRBJ1-1,.,.,TRBV19,CASLPQGLLNTEAFF,TGTGCCAGCCTTCCGCAGGGGCTTCTGAACACTGAAGCTTTCTTT
15,TRBJ2-7,once,TRBD2,TRBV5-1,CASSPATGGSYEQYF,TGCGCCAGCAGCCCCGCAACGGGGGGCTCCTACGAGCAGTACTTC
12,TRBJ2-1,once,.,TRBV18,CASLGAPGEQFF,TGTGCCAGCCTTGGAGCCCCGGGTGAGCAGTTCTTC
16,TRBJ1-5,.,.,TRBV3-1/TRBV3-2,CASSQPYGGRGQPQHF,TGTGCCAGCAGCCAACCCTATGGGGGTCGGGGTCAGCCCCAGCATTTT
16,TRBJ2-1,.,TRBD2,TRBV14,CASSRTSAAIDNEQFF,TGTGCCAGCAGCCGGACTAGCGCCGCCATCGACAATGAGCAGTTCTTC
16,TRBJ1-1,.,TRBD1,TRBV4-2,CASSSRGLGMNTEAFF,TGTGCCAGCAGCTCCAGGGGGCTGGGGATGAACACTGAAGCTTTCTTT
13,TRBJ1-5,.,.,TRBV6-5,CASSLISNQPQHF,TGTGCCAGCAGTTTGATTAGCAATCAGCCCCAGCATTTT